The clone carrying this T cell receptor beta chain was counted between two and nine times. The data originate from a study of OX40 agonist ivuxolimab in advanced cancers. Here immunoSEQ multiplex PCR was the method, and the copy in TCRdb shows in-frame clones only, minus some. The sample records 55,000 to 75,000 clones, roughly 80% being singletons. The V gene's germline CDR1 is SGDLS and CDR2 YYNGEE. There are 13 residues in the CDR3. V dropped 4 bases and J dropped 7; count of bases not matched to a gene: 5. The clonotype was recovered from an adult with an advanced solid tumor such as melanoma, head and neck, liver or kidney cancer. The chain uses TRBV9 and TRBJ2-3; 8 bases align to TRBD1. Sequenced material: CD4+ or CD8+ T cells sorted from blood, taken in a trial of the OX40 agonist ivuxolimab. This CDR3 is CASSRQGQYTQYF. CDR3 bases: TGTGCCAGCAGCAGACAGGGGCAATATACGCAGTATTTT.